This TCR beta chain was identified in a study of a mutant IDH1 vaccine in newly diagnosed glioma. Study context: Patients previously underwent radiotherapy, temozolomide, or both, and most underwent both.

This clone was detected once. Its target is unknown. Here immunoSEQ multiplex PCR was the method, and the copy in TCRdb shows in-frame clones only, minus some. The sample lists approximately 61,000 clones, approximately 79% occurring once. Time point described: week 5, during vaccination. What each vaccine dose contained was 300 ug of mutant IDH1 20-mer peptide, accompanied by topical imiquimod. Diagnosis in the donors showed new WHO grade 3 or 4 astrocytomas that were IDH1-mutant and ATRX-lost. The germline V gene has CDR1 MNHEY and CDR2 SMNVEV (reference sequence). The junction had 8 bases not matched to a gene; V was cut back by 4 bases and J by 1 base. CDR3 size: 16 residues.

The sample was PBMCs, taken from a glioma patient whose treatment included an IDH1 peptide vaccine. This chain connects TRBV27 to TRBJ2-7, with 9 bases matching TRBD2. This TCR came from a woman between 50 and 59 years old with glioma. The CDR3 loop is CASSYSSGGVSYEQYF. The DNA of the CDR3 is TGTGCCAGCAGTTACAGTAGCGGGGGAGTTTCCTACGAGCAGTACTTC.